This is a list of T cell receptor beta chains from one sample in a study of T-cell memory formation after mild COVID-19. TCRdb called the 5' RACE reads again in MiXCR, with one record for every CDR3 protein. The data contain approximately 89,000 distinct CDR3 sequences, over 10% of them singletons. Input material: PBMCs or a T cell subset sorted from them (not recorded which). These receptors were taken from a man aged 18 to 29 who had mild COVID-19 (a few samples of this study predate the infection). Cell type and time point are not known. CDR3s include the opening cysteine and the closing phenylalanine or tryptophan. Fields, in order: clone size, D gene, V gene, J gene, CDR3 DNA, CDR3 protein. The D gene is left open where the match is weak. Clone size is given for some rows only: seen once, a few or many times, or a class if the clone is expanded.

>many|NA|TRBV4-2|TRBJ1-4
TGTGCCAGCAGCCAAGATCCGACCTCTCTCGAAAAACTGTTTTTT
CASSQDPTSLEKLFF
>NA|TRBD1|TRBV5-5|TRBJ1-5
TGTGCCAGCAGCCGCGGGACAGCTAATCAGCCCCAGCATTTT
CASSRGTANQPQHF
>few|NA|TRBV6-2/TRBV6-3|TRBJ2-7
TGTGCCAGCAGTTACCGCTCTACGAACTCCTACGAGCAGTACTTC
CASSYRSTNSYEQYF
>NA|TRBD2|TRBV5-1|TRBJ2-5
TGCGCCAGCAGCTTGGGACTAGCGGGGGACCAAGAGACCCATTACTTC
CASSLGLAGDQETHYF
>NA|NA|TRBV2|TRBJ2-5
TGTGCCAGCAGTCAGGGGGAGGACTACCAGATTGAGACCCAGTACTTC
CASSQGEDYQIETQYF
>NA|NA|TRBV7-3|TRBJ2-3
TGTGCCAGCAGCATCGACCAGGGGTATGGCACAGATACGCAGTATTTT
CASSIDQGYGTDTQYF
>NA|NA|TRBV7-8|TRBJ1-1
TGTGCCAGCAGCCCTCGCCCTGGAAACACTGAAGCTTTCTTT
CASSPRPGNTEAFF
>NA|NA|TRBV4-3|TRBJ1-5
TGCGCCAGCAGCCACGGACAGCTCAATTCGCCCCAGCATTTT
CASSHGQLNSPQHF
>NA|TRBD2|TRBV11-3|TRBJ2-1
TGTGCCAGCAGCCCCCGGACTAGCGGGGGGGACCAGCTGGAGCAGTTCTTC
CASSPRTSGGDQLEQFF
>NA|NA|TRBV7-6|TRBJ2-5
TGTGCCAGCAGCCCGTCGGGAGCACCCCAAGAGACCCAGTACTTC
CASSPSGAPQETQYF
>few|TRBD1|TRBV12-3/TRBV12-4|TRBJ1-2
TGTGCCAGCACCGGGGGACAGTCCTATGGCTACACCTTC
CASTGGQSYGYTF